This TCR beta chain was captured in a study of blood T cell repertoires in COVID-19. Germline V CDR1 and CDR2: ENHRY, SYGVKD. The junction had 7 bases not matched to a gene; V was cut back by 3 bases and J by 6 bases. The CDR3 covers 16 residues. The method was immunoSEQ multiplex PCR; TCRdb's version includes in-frame clones alone and lacks a portion of them. The sample shows almost 85,000 clones, approximately 90% of them seen only once. This TCR came from a woman aged 45-65 years with acute COVID-19. Sequencing was carried out using PBMCs or T cells enriched from blood (not recorded which). The gene calls are TRBV10-3 and TRBJ1-6; 8 nucleotides match TRBD1. CDR3 protein: CAISEDRGRANSPLHF. The DNA for the CDR3 is TGTGCCATCAGTGAAGACAGGGGCAGGGCTAATTCACCCCTCCACTTT.